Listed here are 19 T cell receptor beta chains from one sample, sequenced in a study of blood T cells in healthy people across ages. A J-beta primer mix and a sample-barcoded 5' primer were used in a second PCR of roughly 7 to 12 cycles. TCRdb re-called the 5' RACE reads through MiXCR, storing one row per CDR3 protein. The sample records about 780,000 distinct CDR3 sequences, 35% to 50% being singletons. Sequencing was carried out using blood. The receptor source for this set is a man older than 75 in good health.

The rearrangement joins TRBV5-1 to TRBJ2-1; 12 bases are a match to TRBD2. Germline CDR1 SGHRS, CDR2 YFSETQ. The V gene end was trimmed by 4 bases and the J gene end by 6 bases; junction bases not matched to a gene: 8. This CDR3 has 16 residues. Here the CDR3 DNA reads TGCGCCAGCAGCGGGGGGACGACTAGCGGGAGCAATGAGCAGTTCTTC. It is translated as CASSGGTTSGSNEQFF. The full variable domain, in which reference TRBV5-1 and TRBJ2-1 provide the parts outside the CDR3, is KAGVTQTPRYLIKTRGQQVTLSCSPISGHRSVSWYQQTPGQGLQFLFEYFSETQRNKGNFPGRFSGRQFSNSRSEMNVSTLELGDSALYLCASSGGTTSGSNEQFFGPGTRLTVL.

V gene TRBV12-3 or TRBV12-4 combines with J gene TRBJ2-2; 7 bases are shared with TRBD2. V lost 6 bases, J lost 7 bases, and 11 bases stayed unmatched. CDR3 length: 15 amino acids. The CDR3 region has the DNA TGTGCCAGCAGAACCCTCGCGACTAGCTTCGGGGAGCTGTTTTTT. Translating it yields CASRTLATSFGELFF.

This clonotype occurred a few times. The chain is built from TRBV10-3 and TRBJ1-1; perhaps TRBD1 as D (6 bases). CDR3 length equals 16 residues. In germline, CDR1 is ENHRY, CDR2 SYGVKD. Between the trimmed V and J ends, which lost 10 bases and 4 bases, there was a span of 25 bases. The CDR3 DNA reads TGTGCCACCGAATCCGGGACACGGAGGGATGGCACTGAAGCTTTCTTT. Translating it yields CATESGTRRDGTEAFF.

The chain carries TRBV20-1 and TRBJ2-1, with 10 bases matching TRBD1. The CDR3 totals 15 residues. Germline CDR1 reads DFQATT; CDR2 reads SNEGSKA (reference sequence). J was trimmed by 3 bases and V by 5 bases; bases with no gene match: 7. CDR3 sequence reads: CSAPPGQGFYNEQFF. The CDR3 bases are TGCAGTGCTCCTCCGGGACAGGGGTTCTACAATGAGCAGTTCTTC.

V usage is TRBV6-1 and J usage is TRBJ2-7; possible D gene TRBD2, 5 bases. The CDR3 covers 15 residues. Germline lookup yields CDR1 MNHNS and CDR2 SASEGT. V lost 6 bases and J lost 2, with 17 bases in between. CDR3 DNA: TGTGCCAGCAGATCCGGTGAGGGCGGACCCTACGAGCAGTACTTC. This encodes CASRSGEGGPYEQYF.

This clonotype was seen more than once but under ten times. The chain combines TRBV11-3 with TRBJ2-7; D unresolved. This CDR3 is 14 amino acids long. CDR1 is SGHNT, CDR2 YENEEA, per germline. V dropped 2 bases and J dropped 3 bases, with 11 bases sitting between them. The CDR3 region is CASSLFRDHYEQYF. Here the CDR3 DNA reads TGTGCCAGCAGCTTATTTCGAGACCACTACGAGCAGTACTTC.

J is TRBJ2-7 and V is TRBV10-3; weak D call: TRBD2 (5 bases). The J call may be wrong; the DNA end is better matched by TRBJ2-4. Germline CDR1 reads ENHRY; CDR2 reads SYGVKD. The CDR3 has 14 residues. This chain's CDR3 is CAISTEVVKNIQYF. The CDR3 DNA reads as TGTGCCATCAGTACGGAGGTAGTCAAAAACATTCAGTACTTC.

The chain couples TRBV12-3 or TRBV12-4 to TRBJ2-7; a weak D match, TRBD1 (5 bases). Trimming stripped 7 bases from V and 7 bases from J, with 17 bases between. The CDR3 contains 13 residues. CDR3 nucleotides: TGTGCCAGCACCCAGGGATTGTACAATGAGCAGTACTTC. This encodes CASTQGLYNEQYF.

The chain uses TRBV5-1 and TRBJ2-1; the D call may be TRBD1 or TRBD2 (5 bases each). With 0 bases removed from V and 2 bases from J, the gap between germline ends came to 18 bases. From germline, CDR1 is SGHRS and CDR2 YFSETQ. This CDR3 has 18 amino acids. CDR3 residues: CASSLARGSDSTYNEQFF. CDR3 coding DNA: TGCGCCAGCAGCTTGGCCCGGGGCTCAGATTCTACCTACAATGAGCAGTTCTTC.

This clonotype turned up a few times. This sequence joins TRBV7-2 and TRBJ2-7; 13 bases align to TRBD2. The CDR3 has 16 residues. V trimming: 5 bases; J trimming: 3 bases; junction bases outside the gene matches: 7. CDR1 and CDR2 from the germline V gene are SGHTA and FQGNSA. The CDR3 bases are TGTGCCAGCAGCCGGACTAGCGGGAGTTCGATCTACGAGCAGTACTTC. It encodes CASSRTSGSSIYEQYF.

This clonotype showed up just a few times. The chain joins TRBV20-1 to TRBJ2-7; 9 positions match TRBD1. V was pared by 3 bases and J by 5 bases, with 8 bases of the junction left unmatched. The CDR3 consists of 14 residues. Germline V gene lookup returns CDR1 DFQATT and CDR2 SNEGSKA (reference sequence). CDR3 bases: TGCAGTGCTAGGCCATCGGGACAGGGTGACGAGCAGTACTTC. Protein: CSARPSGQGDEQYF.

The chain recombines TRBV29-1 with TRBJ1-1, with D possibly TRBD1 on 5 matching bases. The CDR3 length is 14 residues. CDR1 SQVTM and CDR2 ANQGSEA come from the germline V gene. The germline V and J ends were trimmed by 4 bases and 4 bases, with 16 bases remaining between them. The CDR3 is CSVASWPQGTEAFF. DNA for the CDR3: TGCAGCGTTGCGTCTTGGCCCCAGGGCACTGAAGCTTTCTTT. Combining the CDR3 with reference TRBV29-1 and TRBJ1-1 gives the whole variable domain SAVISQKPSRDICQRGTSLTIQCQVDSQVTMMFWYRQQPGQSLTLIATANQGSEATYESGFVIDKFPISRPNLTFSTLTVSNMSPEDSSIYLCSVASWPQGTEAFFGQGTRLTVV.

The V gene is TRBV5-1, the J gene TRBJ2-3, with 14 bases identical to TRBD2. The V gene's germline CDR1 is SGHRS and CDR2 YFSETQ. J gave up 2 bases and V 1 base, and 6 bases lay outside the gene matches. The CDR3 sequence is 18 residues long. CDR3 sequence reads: CASSLYGLAGGITDTQYF. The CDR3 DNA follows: TGCGCCAGCAGCTTGTATGGACTAGCGGGAGGCATCACAGATACGCAGTATTTT. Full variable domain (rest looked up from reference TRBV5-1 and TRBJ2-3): KAGVTQTPRYLIKTRGQQVTLSCSPISGHRSVSWYQQTPGQGLQFLFEYFSETQRNKGNFPGRFSGRQFSNSRSEMNVSTLELGDSALYLCASSLYGLAGGITDTQYFGPGTRLTVL.

In DNA form, the CDR3 reads TGCAGCGTCCCGGGACAGGGGGAGAATGAGCAGTACTTC. Encoded protein: CSVPGQGENEQYF. The chain combines TRBV29-1 with TRBJ2-5; 11 bases match TRBD1. This CDR3 is 13 amino acids long. From germline, CDR1 is SQVTM and CDR2 ANQGSEA. The junction had 11 bases not matched to a gene; V was cut back by 6 bases and J by 11 bases. Full variable domain (remainder filled in from reference TRBV29-1 and TRBJ2-5): SAVISQKPSRDICQRGTSLTIQCQVDSQVTMMFWYRQQPGQSLTLIATANQGSEATYESGFVIDKFPISRPNLTFSTLTVSNMSPEDSSIYLCSVPGQGENEQYFGPGTRLLVL.

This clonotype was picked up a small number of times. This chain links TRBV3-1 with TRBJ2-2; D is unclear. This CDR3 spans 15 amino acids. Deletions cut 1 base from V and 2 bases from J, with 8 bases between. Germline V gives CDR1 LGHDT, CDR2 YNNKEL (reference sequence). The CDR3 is CASSQGSDNTGELFF. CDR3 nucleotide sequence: TGTGCCAGCAGCCAAGGTTCAGACAACACCGGGGAGCTGTTTTTT.

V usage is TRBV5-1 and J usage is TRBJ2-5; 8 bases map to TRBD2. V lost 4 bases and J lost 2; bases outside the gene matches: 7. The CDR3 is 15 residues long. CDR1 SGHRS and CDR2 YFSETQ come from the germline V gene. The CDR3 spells CASSPGLGRQETQYF. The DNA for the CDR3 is TGCGCCAGCAGCCCGGGACTAGGAAGGCAAGAGACCCAGTACTTC.

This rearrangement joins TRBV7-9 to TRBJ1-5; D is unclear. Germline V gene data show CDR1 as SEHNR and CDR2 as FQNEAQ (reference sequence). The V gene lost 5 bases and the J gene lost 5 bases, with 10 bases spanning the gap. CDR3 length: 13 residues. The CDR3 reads CASSLDPDQPQHF. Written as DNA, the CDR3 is TGTGCCAGCAGCCTTGACCCTGATCAGCCCCAGCATTTT.

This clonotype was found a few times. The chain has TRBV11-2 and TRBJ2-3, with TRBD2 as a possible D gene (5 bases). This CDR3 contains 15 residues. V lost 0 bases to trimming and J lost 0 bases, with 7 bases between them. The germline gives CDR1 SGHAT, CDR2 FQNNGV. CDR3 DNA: TGTGCCAGCAGCTTAGAGAGGACTAGCACAGATACGCAGTATTTT. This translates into CASSLERTSTDTQYF.

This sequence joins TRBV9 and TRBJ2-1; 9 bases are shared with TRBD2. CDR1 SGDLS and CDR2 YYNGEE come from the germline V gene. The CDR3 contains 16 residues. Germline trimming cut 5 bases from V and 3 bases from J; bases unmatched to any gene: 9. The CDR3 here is CASSFTGTSLYNEQFF. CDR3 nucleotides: TGTGCCAGCAGTTTTACCGGGACTAGCCTCTACAATGAGCAGTTCTTC.